This T cell receptor beta chain emerged from a study of shared clonotypes between healthy human individuals. Whole-study findings and limits: Memory subsets had estimated richness that was generally smaller than that of naive subsets. Shared clonotypes across all four donors exceeded non-shared ones in generation probability.

Libraries were prepared by immunoSEQ multiplex PCR; TCRdb keeps only in-frame clonotypes and omits some of them. This repertoire shows around 510,000 clones, 90% to 97% found once; its top ten account for about 0.067%. The J segment lost 4 bases and the V segment lost 2 bases, leaving 13 bases of the junction unmatched. The CDR3 has 18 amino acids. Germline CDR1 is KGHSH and CDR2 is LQKENI. About this clone itself: Its matching antigen is unknown.

The J gene is TRBJ2-1, the V gene TRBV18; TRBD2 matches 8 bases. The specimen sequenced was naive CD4+ T cells sorted from blood. Subset described: CD45RA+ positively selected. The receptor was isolated from a woman in her thirties in good health. The CDR3, as DNA: TGTGCCAGCTCACCAACCGGGACTAGTGGGGTGTCTTACAATGAGCAGTTCTTC. Translated, it gives CASSPTGTSGVSYNEQFF.